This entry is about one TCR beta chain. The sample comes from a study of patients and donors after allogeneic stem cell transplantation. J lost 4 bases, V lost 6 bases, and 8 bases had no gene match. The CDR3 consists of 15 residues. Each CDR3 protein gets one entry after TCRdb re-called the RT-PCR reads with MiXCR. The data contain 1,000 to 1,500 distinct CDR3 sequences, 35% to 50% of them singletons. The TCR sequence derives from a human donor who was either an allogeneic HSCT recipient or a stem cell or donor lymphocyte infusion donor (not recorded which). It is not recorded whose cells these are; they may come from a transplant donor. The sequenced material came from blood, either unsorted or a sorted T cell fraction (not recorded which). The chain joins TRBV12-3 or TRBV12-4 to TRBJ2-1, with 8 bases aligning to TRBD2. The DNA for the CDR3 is TGTGCCAGCAGCTCGGGGGGGGCTCGGTACAATGAGCAGTTCTTC. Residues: CASSSGGARYNEQFF.